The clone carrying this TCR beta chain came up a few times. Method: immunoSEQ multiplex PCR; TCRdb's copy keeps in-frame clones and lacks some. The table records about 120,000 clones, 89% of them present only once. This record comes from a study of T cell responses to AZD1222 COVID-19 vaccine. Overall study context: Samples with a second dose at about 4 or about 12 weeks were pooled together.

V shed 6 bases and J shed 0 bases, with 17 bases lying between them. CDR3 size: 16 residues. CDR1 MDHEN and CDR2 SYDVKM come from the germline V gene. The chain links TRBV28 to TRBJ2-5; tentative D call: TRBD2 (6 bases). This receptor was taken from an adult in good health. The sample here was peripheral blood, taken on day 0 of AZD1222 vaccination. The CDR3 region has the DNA TGTGCCAGCAGGCCCGGTTTAGCGGCATACCAAGAGACCCAGTACTTC. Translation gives CASRPGLAAYQETQYF. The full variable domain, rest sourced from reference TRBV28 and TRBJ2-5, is DVKVTQSSRYLVKRTGEKVFLECVQDMDHENMFWYRQDPGLGLRLIYFSYDVKMKEKGDIPEGYSVSREKKERFSLILESASTNQTSMYLCASRPGLAAYQETQYFGPGTRLLVL.